This T cell receptor beta chain was recorded in a study of T-cell memory formation after mild COVID-19. Study summary: TCR clusters were largely donor specific.

Study-level results: The study found contracting CD4+ clones mainly in CM and EM and contracting CD8+ clones in EMRA.

TCRdb called the 5' RACE reads again in MiXCR, with one record for every CDR3 protein. Seen here are around 390,000 distinct CDR3 sequences, about a sixth observed once, and the top ten hold roughly a fifth. This clonotype was picked up a small number of times. Its matching antigen is unknown. The CDR3 covers 14 residues. Germline V CDR1 and CDR2: MDHEN, SYDVKM. With 6 bases clipped from V and 6 bases from J, the junction kept 6 bases outside the gene matches. This chain uses TRBV28 with TRBJ1-4; 8 bases are shared with TRBD1. Sequencing input: PBMCs or a T cell subset sorted from them (not recorded which). The receptor comes from a man younger than 30 who had mild COVID-19 (a few samples of this study predate the infection). Cell type and time point are not known. CDR3 amino acids: CASRPTGDDEKLFF. Written as DNA, the CDR3 is TGTGCCAGCAGGCCGACAGGGGACGATGAAAAACTGTTTTTT.